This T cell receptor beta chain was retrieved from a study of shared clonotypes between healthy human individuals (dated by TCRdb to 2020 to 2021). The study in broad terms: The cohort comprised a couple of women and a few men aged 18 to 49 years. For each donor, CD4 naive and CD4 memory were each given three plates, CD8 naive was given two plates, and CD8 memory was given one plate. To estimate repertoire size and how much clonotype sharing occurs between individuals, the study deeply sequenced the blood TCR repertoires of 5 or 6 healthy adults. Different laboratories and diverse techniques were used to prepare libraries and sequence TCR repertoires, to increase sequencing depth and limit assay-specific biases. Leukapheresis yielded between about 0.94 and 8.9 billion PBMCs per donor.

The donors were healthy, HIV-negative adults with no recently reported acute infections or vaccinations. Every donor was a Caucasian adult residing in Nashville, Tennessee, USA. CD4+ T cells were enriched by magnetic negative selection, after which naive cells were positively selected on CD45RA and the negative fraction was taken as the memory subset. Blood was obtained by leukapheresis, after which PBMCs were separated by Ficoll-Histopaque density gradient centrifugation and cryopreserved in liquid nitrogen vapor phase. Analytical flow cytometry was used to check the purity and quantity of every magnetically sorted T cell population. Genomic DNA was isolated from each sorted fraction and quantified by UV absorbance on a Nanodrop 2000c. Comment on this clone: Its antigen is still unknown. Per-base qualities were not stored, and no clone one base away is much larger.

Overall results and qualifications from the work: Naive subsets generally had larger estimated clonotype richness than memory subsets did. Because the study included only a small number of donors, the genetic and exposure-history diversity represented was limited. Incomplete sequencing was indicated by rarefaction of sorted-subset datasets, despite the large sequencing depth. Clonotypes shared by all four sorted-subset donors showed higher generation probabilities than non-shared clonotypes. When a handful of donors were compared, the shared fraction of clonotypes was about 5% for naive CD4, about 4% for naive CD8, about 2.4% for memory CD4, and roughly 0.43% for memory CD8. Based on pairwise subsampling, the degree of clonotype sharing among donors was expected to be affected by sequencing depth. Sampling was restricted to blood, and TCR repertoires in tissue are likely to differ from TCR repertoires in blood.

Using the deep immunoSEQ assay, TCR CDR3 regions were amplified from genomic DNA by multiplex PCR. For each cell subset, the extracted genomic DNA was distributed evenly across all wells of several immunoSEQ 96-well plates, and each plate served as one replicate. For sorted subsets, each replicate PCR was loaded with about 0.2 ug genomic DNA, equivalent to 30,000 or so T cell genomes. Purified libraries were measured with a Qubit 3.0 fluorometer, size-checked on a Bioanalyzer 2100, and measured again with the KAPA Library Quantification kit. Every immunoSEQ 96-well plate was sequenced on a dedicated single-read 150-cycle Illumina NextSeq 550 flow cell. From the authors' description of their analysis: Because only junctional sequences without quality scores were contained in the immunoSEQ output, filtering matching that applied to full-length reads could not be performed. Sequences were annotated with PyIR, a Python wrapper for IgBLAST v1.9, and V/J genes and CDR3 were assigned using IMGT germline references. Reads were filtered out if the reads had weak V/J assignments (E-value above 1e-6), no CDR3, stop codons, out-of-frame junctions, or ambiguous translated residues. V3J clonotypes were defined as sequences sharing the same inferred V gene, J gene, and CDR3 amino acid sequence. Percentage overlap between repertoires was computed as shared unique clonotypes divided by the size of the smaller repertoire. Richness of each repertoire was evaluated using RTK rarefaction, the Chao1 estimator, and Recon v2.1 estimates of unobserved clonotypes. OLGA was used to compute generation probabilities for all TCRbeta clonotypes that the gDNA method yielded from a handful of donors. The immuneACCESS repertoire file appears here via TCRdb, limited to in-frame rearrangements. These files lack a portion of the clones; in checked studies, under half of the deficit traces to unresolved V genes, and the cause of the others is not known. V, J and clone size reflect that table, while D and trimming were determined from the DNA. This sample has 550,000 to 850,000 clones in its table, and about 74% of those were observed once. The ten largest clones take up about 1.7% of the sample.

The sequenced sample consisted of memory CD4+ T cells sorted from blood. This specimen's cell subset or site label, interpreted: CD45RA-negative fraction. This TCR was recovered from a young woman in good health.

The CDR3 corresponds to CASSPQEVLNTQYF. The DNA is TGTGCCAGCAGCCCACAGGAGGTTCTAAATACGCAGTATTTT. The rearranged chain carries TRBV9 and TRBJ2-3; the D gene is possibly TRBD1 or TRBD2, with 5 bases matching each. Via the germline V gene, CDR1 is SGDLS and CDR2 YYNGEE. The V and J ends are trimmed by 4 bases and 7 bases, leaving 16 bases between them. From the cysteine up to the phenylalanine, the CDR3 has a length of 14 residues. Kept here is only the CDR3 DNA, which spans 42 bases and is read in frame from base 1.